This T cell receptor (beta chain) comes out of a study of regulatory T cells in long-lasting Graves disease. The CDR3 covers 12 residues. Trimming stripped 6 bases from V and 1 base from J, with 8 bases between. CDR1 and CDR2 (germline): DFQATT, SNEGSKA (reference sequence). This clonotype was recorded many times. Time point reported: newly diagnosed GD, antithyroid drugs for less than 3 months. With RNA extracted from PBMCs as input, the TCR library was made. Investigators prepared the TCR beta libraries by applying iRepertoire HTBI primers and Arm-PCR of CDR3 regions. Authors' data handling: From all samples, identification returned 12 to 15 TRBJ and approximately 67 TRBV segments. TCRdb re-called the multiplex PCR reads with MiXCR, one entry per CDR3 protein. TCRdb assigned the V and J calls; the authors' analysis was not used. In the table there are around 230,000 distinct CDR3 sequences, 15% to 20% of which are singletons.

The TCR was taken from a female donor with Graves disease. The rearrangement joins TRBV20-1 to TRBJ2-3; no definite D call. The input for sequencing was peripheral blood mononuclear cells (PBMCs), taken at new diagnosis, from a patient treated with antithyroid drugs. The CDR3 sequence is CSAPYGTDTQYF. Here the CDR3 DNA reads TGCAGTGCCCCCTATGGCACAGATACGCAGTATTTT.